The clone carrying this TCR beta chain was detected only a few times. Its antigen remains unknown. The sample originates from a study of blood T cells in healthy people across ages. V trimming: 0 bases; J trimming: 8 bases; junction bases outside the gene matches: 4. Per the germline V gene, CDR1 is MNHEY and CDR2 is SVGAGI. The CDR3 covers 15 residues. At least 5 micrograms of total RNA were extracted per sample. Study observations and caveats: Estimates based on one million T cells were treated as lower bounds. TCR beta diversity per million T cells fell roughly linearly with age.

The second PCR ran roughly 6 to 11 cycles with a sample-barcoded 5' primer and J-beta primers. A tag from a template-switch adaptor with 12 random nucleotides marked each cDNA molecule. TCRdb itself ran the 5' RACE reads through MiXCR, one entry per CDR3 protein. The sample lists about 1.5 million distinct CDR3 sequences, roughly 43% seen once, with less than 5% in the top ten. The sequenced sample was blood. The origin of this receptor is a young woman in good health. This chain uses TRBV6-5 with TRBJ1-6, with 7 bases fitting TRBD1. CDR3 DNA: TGTGCCAGCAGTTACTCACGACAGGGACATTCACCCCTCCACTTT. Its protein is CASSYSRQGHSPLHF.